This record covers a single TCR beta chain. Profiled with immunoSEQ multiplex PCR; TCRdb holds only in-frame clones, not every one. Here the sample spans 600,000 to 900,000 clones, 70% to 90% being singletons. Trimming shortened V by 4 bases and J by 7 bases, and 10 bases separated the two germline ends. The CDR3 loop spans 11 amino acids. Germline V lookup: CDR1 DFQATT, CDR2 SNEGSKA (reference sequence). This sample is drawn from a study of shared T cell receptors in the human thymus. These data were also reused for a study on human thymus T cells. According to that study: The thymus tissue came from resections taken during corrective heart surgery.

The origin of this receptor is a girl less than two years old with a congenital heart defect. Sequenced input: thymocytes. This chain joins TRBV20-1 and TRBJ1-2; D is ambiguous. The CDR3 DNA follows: TGCAGTGCTACGGAGGTTTGTGGCTACACCTTC. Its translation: CSATEVCGYTF.